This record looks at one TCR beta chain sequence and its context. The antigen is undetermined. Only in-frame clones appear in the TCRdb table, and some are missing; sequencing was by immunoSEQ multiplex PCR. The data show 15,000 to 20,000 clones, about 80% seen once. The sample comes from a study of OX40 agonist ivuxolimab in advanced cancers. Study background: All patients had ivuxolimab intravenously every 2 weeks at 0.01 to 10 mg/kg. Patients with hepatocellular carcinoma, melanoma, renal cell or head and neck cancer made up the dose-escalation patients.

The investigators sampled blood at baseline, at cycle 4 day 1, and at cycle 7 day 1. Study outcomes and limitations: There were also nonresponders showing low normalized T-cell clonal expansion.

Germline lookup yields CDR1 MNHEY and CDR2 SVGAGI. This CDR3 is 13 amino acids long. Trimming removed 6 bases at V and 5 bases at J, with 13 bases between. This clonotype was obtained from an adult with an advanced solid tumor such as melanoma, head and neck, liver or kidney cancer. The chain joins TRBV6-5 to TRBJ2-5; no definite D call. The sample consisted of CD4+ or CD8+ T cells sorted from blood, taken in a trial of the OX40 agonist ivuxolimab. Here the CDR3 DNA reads TGTGCCAGCAGCGAGTCTTACGGGGAGACCCAGTACTTC. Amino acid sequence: CASSESYGETQYF.